The clone carrying this TCR beta chain came up once. Its antigen is not known. This entry is derived from a study of T cells in localized non-small cell lung cancer. This table comes from immunoSEQ multiplex PCR, and its TCRdb copy is limited to in-frame clones, with some not included. The table records about 76,000 clones, about 81% of them present only once. General study points: A median of around 60 clones ranked among the top 100 in tumor appeared in adjacent lung. Greater blood T cell density accompanied longer overall survival.

The V and J ends lost 6 bases and 0 bases respectively, with 13 bases between them. The CDR3 covers 15 residues. Germline V gene lookup returns CDR1 SGHAT and CDR2 FQNNGV. This TCR derives from an older female donor with stage I lung adenocarcinoma. The chain uses TRBV11-2 and TRBJ2-3; TRBD1 might be the D (5 bases). The sequences come from peripheral blood, collected before any cancer treatment. DNA of the CDR3: TGTGCCAGCAGTTCAGCAGGGTCTAGCACAGATACGCAGTATTTT. It codes for CASSSAGSSTDTQYF. The full variable domain, in which reference TRBV11-2 and TRBJ2-3 provide the parts outside the CDR3, is EAGVAQSPRYKIIEKRQSVAFWCNPISGHATLYWYQQILGQGPKLLIQFQNNGVVDDSQLPKDRFSAERLKGVDSTLKIQPAKLEDSAVYLCASSSAGSSTDTQYFGPGTRLTVL.